The 5 T cell receptor beta chains below come from one sample, sequenced in a study of regulatory T cells in long-lasting Graves disease. Building of the TCR beta libraries involved iRepertoire HTBI primers and Arm-PCR of CDR3 regions. TCRdb reprocessed the multiplex PCR reads with MiXCR, giving one entry per CDR3 protein. The sample records around 400,000 distinct CDR3 sequences, roughly 25% being singletons. Time point reported: persistent/refractory GD, antithyroid drugs over 5 years with positive TRAb. The TCR library was made from RNA extracted from PBMCs. The sample was peripheral blood mononuclear cells (PBMCs), taken when the disease was refractory, from a patient treated with antithyroid drugs. The receptors originated from a woman aged 40 to 55 with Graves disease.

This clonotype was seen more than once but under ten times. The chain couples TRBV5-6 to TRBJ2-7; the match to TRBD2 covers 8 bases. This CDR3 has 15 amino acids. Germline CDR1 SGHDT, CDR2 YYEEEE. V trimming: 2 bases; J trimming: 2 bases; junction bases outside the gene matches: 6. The CDR3 spells CASSFTGTSPYEQYF. Written as DNA, the CDR3 is TGTGCCAGCAGCTTCACCGGGACTAGTCCCTACGAGCAGTACTTC.

This clonotype came up a few times. The junction shows a germline mismatch at one end, possibly a read error. The chain uses TRBV7-6 and TRBJ1-1, with D hard to call. The germline V gene has CDR1 SGHVS and CDR2 FNYEAQ. The CDR3 consists of 14 residues. The CDR3 DNA reads TGTGCCAGCAGCTTCTCCATAGGGAGCGCTGAAGCTTCCTTT. It translates to CASSFSIGSAEASF.

The rearrangement joins TRBV5-8 to TRBJ2-6; D not resolved. CDR3 size: 18 residues. CDR1 and CDR2 (germline): SGHTS, YDEGEE. Trimming left V 2 bases short and J 0 bases short, with 15 bases between. The CDR3 nucleotides read TGTGCCAGCAGCTTTATGGGCCAGTCCTTCTCTGGGGCCAACGTCCTGACTTTC. This codes for CASSFMGQSFSGANVLTF.

This clonotype came up a few times. The chain combines TRBV20-1 with TRBJ2-2; perhaps TRBD2 as D (6 bases). V was pared by 4 bases and J by 5 bases, with 20 bases between. From germline, CDR1 is DFQATT and CDR2 SNEGSKA (reference sequence). The CDR3 sequence is 16 residues long. The CDR3 sequence is CSAKHPGLKRTGELFF. DNA for the CDR3: TGCAGTGCTAAACACCCGGGACTGAAAAGGACCGGGGAGCTGTTTTTT.

On this clonotype: Since the CDR3 does not end with the conserved phenylalanine or tryptophan, this likely comes from a read error. This sequence joins TRBV2 and TRBJ1-5; 9 bases line up with TRBD1. The junction had 8 bases not matched to a gene; V was cut back by 7 bases and J by 1 base. Germline CDR1 reads SNHLY; CDR2 reads FYNNEI. CDR3 length: 16 amino acids. Written as DNA, the CDR3 is TGTGCCAGCACTAGGGACAGGGTTGGAAGCAATCAGCCCCAGCATTCT. It encodes CASTRDRVGSNQPQHS.